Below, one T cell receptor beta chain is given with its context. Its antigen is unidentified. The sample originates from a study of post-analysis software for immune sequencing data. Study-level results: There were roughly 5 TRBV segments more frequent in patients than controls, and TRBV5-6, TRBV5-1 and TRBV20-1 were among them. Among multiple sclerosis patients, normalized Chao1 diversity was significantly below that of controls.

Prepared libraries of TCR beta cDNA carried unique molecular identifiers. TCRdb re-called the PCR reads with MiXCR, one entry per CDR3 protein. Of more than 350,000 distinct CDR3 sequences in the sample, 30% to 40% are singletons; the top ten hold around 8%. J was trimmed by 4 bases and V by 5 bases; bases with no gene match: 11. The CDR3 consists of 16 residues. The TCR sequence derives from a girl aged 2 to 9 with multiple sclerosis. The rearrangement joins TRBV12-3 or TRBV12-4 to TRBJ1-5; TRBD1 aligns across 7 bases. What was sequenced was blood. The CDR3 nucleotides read TGTGCCAGCAGTCAACAGGGGATGGCGCGGAATCAGCCCCAGCATTTT. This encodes CASSQQGMARNQPQHF.